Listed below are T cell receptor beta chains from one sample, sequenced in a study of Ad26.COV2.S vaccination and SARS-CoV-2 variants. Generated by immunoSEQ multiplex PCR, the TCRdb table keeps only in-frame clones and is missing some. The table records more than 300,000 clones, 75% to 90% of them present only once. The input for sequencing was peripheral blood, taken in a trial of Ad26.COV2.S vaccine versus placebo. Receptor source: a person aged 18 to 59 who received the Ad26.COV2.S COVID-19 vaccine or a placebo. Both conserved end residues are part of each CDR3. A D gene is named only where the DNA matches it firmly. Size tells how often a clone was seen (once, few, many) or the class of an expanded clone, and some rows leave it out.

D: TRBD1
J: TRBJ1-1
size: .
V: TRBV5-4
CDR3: CASSVQGTASKAFF
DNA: TGTGCCAGCAGCGTCCAGGGGACAGCCTCAAAAGCTTTCTTT

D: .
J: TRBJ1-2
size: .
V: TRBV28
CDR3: CASSLEGRWGGSGYSYTF
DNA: TGTGCCAGCAGTCTCGAGGGTCGGTGGGGGGGATCGGGTTACTCCTACACCTTC

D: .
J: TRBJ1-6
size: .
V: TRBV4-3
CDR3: CASSQDRFGSSPLHF
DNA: TGCGCCAGCAGCCAAGATCGTTTTGGTAGTTCACCCCTCCACTTT

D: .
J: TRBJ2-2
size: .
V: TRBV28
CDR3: CASRKWLYSGRTNTGELFF
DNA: TGTGCCAGCAGGAAATGGCTGTATAGCGGACGCACGAACACCGGGGAGCTGTTTTTT

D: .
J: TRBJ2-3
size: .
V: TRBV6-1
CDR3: CASSEASRVTATQYF
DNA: TGTGCCAGCAGTGAAGCCTCCAGGGTGACAGCTACGCAGTATTTT

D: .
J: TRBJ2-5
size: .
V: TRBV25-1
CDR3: CASLGYGETQYF
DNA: TGTGCTTCGCTGGGGTACGGGGAGACCCAGTACTTC

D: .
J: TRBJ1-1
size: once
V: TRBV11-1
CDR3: CASSLGGLNTEAFF
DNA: TGTGCCAGCAGCTTAGGCGGCCTGAACACTGAAGCTTTCTTT

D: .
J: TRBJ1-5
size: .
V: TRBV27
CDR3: CASSNSGLWYQPQHF
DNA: TGTGCCAGCAGTAACTCAGGGTTGTGGTACCAGCCCCAGCATTTT

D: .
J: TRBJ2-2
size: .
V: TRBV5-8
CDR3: CASSLQGLGTGELFF
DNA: TGTGCCAGCAGCTTGCAAGGACTGGGGACCGGGGAGCTGTTTTTT

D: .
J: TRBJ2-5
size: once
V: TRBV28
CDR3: CASSFWSAETQYF
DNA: TGTGCCAGCAGTTTTTGGTCAGCGGAGACCCAGTACTTC

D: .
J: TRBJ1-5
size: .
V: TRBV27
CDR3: CASRPQGPLMGNQPQHF
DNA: TGTGCCAGCAGGCCCCAGGGTCCCCTTATGGGCAATCAGCCCCAGCATTTT

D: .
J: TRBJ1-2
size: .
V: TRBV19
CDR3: CASRDENYGYTF
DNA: TGTGCCAGTCGGGACGAAAACTATGGCTACACCTTC

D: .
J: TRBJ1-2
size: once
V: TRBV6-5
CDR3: CASSYSWGIGDGYTF
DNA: TGTGCCAGCAGTTACTCGTGGGGTATTGGGGATGGCTACACCTTC

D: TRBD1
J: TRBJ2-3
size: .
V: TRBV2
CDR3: CASGDRGGADTQYF
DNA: TGTGCCAGCGGGGACAGGGGAGGGGCAGATACGCAGTATTTT

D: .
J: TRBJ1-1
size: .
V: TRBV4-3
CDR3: CASSQDNRLTEAFF
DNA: TGCGCCAGCAGCCAAGACAACAGACTGACTGAAGCTTTCTTT

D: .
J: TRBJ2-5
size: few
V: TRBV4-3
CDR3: CASSQAVDRETQYF
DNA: TGCGCCAGCAGCCAAGCGGTTGACCGAGAGACCCAGTACTTC

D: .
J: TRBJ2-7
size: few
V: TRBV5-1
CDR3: CASSLAAGSYEQYF
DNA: TGCGCCAGCAGCTTAGCAGCAGGCTCCTACGAGCAGTACTTC

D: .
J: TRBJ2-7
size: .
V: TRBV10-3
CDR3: CAISGGGLNEQYF
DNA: TGTGCCATCAGTGGAGGAGGGCTGAACGAGCAGTACTTC

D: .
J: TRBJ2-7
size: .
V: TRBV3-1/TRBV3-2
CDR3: CASSVNYEQYF
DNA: TGTGCCAGCAGTGTAAACTACGAGCAGTACTTC

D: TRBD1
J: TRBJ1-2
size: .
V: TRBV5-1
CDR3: CASSSTGTGVGYTF
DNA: TGCGCCAGCAGCTCCACCGGGACAGGGGTTGGCTACACCTTC

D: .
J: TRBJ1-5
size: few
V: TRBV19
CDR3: CASSIRVWSRGFGQPQHF
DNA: TGTGCCAGTAGTATCCGAGTTTGGAGTCGGGGATTCGGTCAGCCCCAGCATTTT

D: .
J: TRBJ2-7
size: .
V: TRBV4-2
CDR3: CASSPMTTEPSYEQYF
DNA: TGTGCCAGCAGCCCAATGACGACAGAGCCATCCTACGAGCAGTACTTC

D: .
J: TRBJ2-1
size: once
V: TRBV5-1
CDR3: CASSLFTGYNEQFF
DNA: TGCGCCAGCAGCTTGTTTACAGGCTACAATGAGCAGTTCTTC

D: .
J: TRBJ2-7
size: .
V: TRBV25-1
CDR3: CASSDARGAYEQYF
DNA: TGTGCCAGCAGTGACGCTAGGGGTGCCTACGAGCAGTACTTC

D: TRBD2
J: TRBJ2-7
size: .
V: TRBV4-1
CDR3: CASSHIRLAGDSYEQYF
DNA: TGCGCCAGCAGCCACATAAGACTAGCGGGGGACTCCTACGAGCAGTACTTC

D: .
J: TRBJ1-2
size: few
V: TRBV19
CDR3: CASSPDGNYGYTF
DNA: TGTGCCAGTAGTCCCGACGGGAACTATGGCTACACCTTC

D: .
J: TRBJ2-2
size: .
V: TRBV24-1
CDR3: CATSDTGLRELFF
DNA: TGTGCCACCAGTGACACAGGGCTCCGGGAGCTGTTTTTT

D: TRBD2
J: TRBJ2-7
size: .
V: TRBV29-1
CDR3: CSVVGGDYEQYF
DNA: TGCAGCGTTGTTGGGGGGGACTACGAGCAGTACTTC

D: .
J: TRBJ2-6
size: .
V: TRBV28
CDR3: CASSLTGPGANVLTF
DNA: TGTGCCAGCAGCCTTACAGGGCCTGGGGCCAACGTCCTGACTTTC

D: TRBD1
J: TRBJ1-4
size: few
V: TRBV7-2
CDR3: CASSLVRGTATNEKLFF
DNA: TGTGCCAGCAGCTTAGTCCGAGGGACAGCAACTAATGAAAAACTGTTTTTT

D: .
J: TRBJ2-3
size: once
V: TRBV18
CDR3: CASSSKRLGRDADTQYF
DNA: TGTGCCAGCTCAAGTAAAAGACTGGGCAGGGACGCAGATACGCAGTATTTT

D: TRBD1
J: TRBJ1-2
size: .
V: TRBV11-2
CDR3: CASSPDRGNGYTF
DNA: TGTGCCAGCAGCCCGGACAGGGGGAATGGCTACACCTTC

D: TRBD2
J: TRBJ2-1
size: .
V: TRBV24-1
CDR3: CATSDTRLAGVSEQFF
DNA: TGTGCCACCAGTGATACCCGACTAGCGGGAGTTTCTGAGCAGTTCTTC

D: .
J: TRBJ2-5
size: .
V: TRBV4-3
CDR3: CASSQDLGSNGVRETQYF
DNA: TGCGCCAGCAGCCAAGACCTTGGGTCGAATGGGGTACGAGAGACCCAGTACTTC

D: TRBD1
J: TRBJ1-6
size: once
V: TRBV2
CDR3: CASSRTGGSSPLHF
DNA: TGTGCCAGCAGTCGGACAGGGGGTTCATCACCCCTCCACTTT

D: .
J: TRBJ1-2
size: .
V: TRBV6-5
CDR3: CASSYSMGMNYGYTF
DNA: TGTGCCAGCAGTTACTCGATGGGGATGAACTATGGCTACACCTTC

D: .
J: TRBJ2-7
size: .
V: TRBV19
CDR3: CASSWDEGSYEQYF
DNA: TGTGCCAGTAGCTGGGACGAGGGGTCCTACGAGCAGTACTTC

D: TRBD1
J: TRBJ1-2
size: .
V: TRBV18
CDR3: CASSPPKGAIYGYTF
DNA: TGTGCCAGCTCACCACCGAAGGGGGCAATCTATGGCTACACCTTC

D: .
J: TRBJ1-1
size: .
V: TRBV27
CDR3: CASSSPLRGVTEAFF
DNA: TGTGCCAGCAGTTCTCCTCTTAGGGGGGTCACTGAAGCTTTCTTT

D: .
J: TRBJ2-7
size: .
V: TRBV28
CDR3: CASSFPLRVYEQYF
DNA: TGTGCCAGCAGTTTCCCTCTAAGGGTCTACGAGCAGTACTTC

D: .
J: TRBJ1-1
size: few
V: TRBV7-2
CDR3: CASSAQGATNTEAFF
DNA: TGTGCCAGCAGCGCGCAGGGAGCCACGAACACTGAAGCTTTCTTT

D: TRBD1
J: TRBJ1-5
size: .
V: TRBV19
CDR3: CASSMDRAPNQPQHF
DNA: TGTGCCAGTAGTATGGACAGGGCACCCAATCAGCCCCAGCATTTT

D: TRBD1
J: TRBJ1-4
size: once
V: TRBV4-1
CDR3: CASSQPGTGREELFF
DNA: TGCGCCAGCAGCCAGCCCGGGACAGGGCGGGAAGAACTGTTTTTT

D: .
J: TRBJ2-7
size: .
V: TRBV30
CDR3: CAWSVEDYNEQYF
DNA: TGTGCCTGGAGTGTTGAGGACTATAACGAGCAGTACTTC

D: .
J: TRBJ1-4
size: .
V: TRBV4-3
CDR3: CASSQDLRDEKLFF
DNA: TGCGCCAGCAGCCAAGATCTCAGGGACGAAAAACTGTTTTTT

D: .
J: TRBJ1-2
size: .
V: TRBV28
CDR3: CASSEAGGDGYTF
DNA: TGTGCCAGCAGTGAGGCAGGAGGCGATGGCTACACCTTC

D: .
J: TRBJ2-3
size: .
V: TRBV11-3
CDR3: CASSLGRLLGSNTQYF
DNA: TGTGCCAGCAGCTTAGGGCGTCTCCTCGGAAGTAATACGCAGTATTTT

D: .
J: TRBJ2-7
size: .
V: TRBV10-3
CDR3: CAISDKGRASYEQYF
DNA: TGTGCCATCAGTGATAAGGGACGTGCCAGCTACGAGCAGTACTTC

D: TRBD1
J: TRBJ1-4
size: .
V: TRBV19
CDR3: CASIPRPGTGGEKLFF
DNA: TGTGCCAGTATCCCCCGGCCGGGGACAGGAGGTGAAAAACTGTTTTTT

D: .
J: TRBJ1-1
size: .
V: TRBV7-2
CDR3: CASSLGATEAFF
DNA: TGTGCCAGCAGCTTAGGGGCCACTGAAGCTTTCTTT

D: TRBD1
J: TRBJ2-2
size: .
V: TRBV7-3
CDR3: CASSRDREDTGELFF
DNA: TGTGCCAGCAGCCGGGACAGAGAAGACACCGGGGAGCTGTTTTTT

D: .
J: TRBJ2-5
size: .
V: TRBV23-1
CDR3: CASSQSRQVEKTQYF
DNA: TGCGCCAGCAGTCAATCACGCCAGGTCGAGAAGACCCAGTACTTC

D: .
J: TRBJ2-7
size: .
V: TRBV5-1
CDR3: CASSIETDLYEQYF
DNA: TGCGCCAGCAGCATCGAGACAGACCTTTACGAGCAGTACTTC

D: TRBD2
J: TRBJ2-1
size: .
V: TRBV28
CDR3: CASSPGIAGSYNEQFF
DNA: TGTGCCAGCAGTCCGGGTATAGCGGGGTCCTACAATGAGCAGTTCTTC